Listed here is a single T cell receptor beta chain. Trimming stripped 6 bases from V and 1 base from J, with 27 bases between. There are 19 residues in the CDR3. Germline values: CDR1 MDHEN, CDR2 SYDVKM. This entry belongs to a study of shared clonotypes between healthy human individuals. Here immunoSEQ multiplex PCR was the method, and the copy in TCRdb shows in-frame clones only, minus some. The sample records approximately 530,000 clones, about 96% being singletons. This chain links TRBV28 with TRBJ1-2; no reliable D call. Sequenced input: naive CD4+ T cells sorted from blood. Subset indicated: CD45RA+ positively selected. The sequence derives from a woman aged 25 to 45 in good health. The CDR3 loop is CASSFRLTPGRIDNYGYTF. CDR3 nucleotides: TGTGCCAGCAGCTTCCGCTTGACGCCGGGCCGTATTGATAACTATGGCTACACCTTC.